The 32 T cell receptor beta chains below were found in one sample sequenced in a study of identical twins. TCRdb re-called the 5' RACE reads with MiXCR, one entry per CDR3 protein. The sample holds roughly 1.6 million distinct CDR3 sequences, about 32% seen once. The sequencing input was cord blood. These TCRs come from a newborn girl in good health.

The CDR3 spells CASSKFGTRRRSNQPQHF. The DNA for the CDR3 is TGTGCCAGCAGCAAATTCGGGACCCGACGTAGGAGCAATCAGCCCCAGCATTTT. The rearrangement links TRBV21-1 to TRBJ1-5; TRBD1, as called in the table, went unchecked against the DNA. TRBV21-1 has pseudogene status. The CDR3 extends over 18 amino acids.

In this sample, this clonotype turned up a few times. The chain uses TRBV20-1 and TRBJ1-6; TRBD1 aligns across 9 bases. CDR1 and CDR2 from the germline V gene are DFQATT and SNEGSKA (reference sequence). J gave up 6 bases and V 3 bases, and 6 bases lay outside the gene matches. The CDR3 is 15 amino acids. The CDR3 reads CSAREPGQGNSPLHF. The CDR3 region has the DNA TGCAGTGCTAGGGAACCGGGACAGGGTAATTCACCCCTCCACTTT.

In this sample, this clonotype turned up a few times. The chain employs TRBV4-2 and TRBJ2-1; 10 positions agree with TRBD2. Germline V gene lookup returns CDR1 LGHNA and CDR2 YNFKEQ. The CDR3 runs 17 residues. The J segment lost 2 bases and the V segment lost 0 bases, leaving 4 bases of the junction unmatched. CDR3: CASSQEPSGGPYNEQFF. The CDR3 nucleotides are TGTGCCAGCAGCCAAGAGCCTAGCGGGGGACCCTACAATGAGCAGTTCTTC.

This clonotype has just a few counts. The chain links TRBV12-3 or TRBV12-4 to TRBJ1-6, with 10 bases aligning to TRBD1. The CDR3 runs to 14 residues. Trimming at V came to 4 bases and at J to 6 bases, leaving 0 bases not matched to a gene. CDR3 protein: CASSWDRGNSPLHF. As DNA, the CDR3 is TGTGCCAGCAGTTGGGACAGGGGTAATTCACCCCTCCACTTT.

V gene TRBV4-1 combines with J gene TRBJ2-5; D call uncertain. With 1 base removed from V and 5 bases from J, the gap between germline ends came to 11 bases. The germline CDR1 and CDR2 sequences are MGHRA and YSYEKL. There are 14 residues in the CDR3. DNA of the CDR3: TGCGCCAGCAGCCAAGTCCAATCCACGGAGACCCAGTACTTC. This codes for CASSQVQSTETQYF.

The chain recombines TRBV7-2 with TRBJ2-3, with D perhaps assigned TRBD1 or TRBD2 (5 bases each). CDR1 SGHTA and CDR2 FQGNSA come from the germline V gene. The CDR3 has 14 amino acids. Trimming pared 7 bases from V and 14 bases from J, leaving 25 bases between. CDR3 in DNA: TGTGCCAGCACCCCACCTATGGTAGGGACCAGGTCGTATTTT. Translating gives CASTPPMVGTRSYF.

CDR3 sequence reads: CASSSRRDRTRPTDYGYTF. CDR3 bases: TGTGCCAGCAGCTCGAGACGGGACAGAACCCGACCTACCGACTATGGCTACACCTTC. V usage is TRBV7-9 and J usage is TRBJ1-2, with 7 bases aligning to TRBD1. CDR1 and CDR2 from the germline V gene are SEHNR and FQNEAQ (reference sequence). V gave up 4 bases and J gave up 3 bases; unmatched junction bases: 20. The CDR3 is 19 residues long.

This sequence joins TRBV12-3 or TRBV12-4 and TRBJ2-5; D ambiguous. Trimming pared 6 bases from V and 4 bases from J, leaving 12 bases between. CDR3 length: 13 residues. The DNA for the CDR3 is TGTGCCAGCAGCCCTGTACAGAGAGAGACCCAGTACTTC. Encoded protein: CASSPVQRETQYF.

This clonotype has only a few counts. The chain links TRBV29-1 to TRBJ2-5; D not resolved. Trimming stripped 3 bases from V and 11 bases from J, with 13 bases between. There are 11 residues in the CDR3. CDR1 and CDR2 from the germline V gene are SQVTM and ANQGSEA. The CDR3 sequence is CSVEDHKGQYF. CDR3 coding DNA: TGCAGCGTTGAGGACCACAAAGGGCAGTACTTC.

The chain carries TRBV20-1 and TRBJ1-5; weak D call: TRBD1 (6 bases). This CDR3 is 16 amino acids long. Deletions cut 1 base from V and 11 bases from J, with 24 bases between. Germline CDR1 and CDR2: DFQATT and SNEGSKA (reference sequence). Written as DNA, the CDR3 is TGCAGTGCTAGAGCCCCGGTAACAGGGTCGACGGGGGCCCAGCATTTT. Protein sequence: CSARAPVTGSTGAQHF.

The gene calls are TRBV10-3 and TRBJ1-6, with 8 bases lining up with TRBD1. Germline-derived CDR1 and CDR2 are ENHRY and SYGVKD. CDR3 size: 16 residues. J was trimmed by 3 bases and V by 3 bases; bases with no gene match: 4. CDR3 sequence reads: CAISDRGQNYNSPLHF. CDR3 in DNA: TGTGCCATCAGTGACAGGGGGCAGAACTATAATTCACCCCTCCACTTT.

J is TRBJ2-7 and V is TRBV5-1; D may match TRBD1 or TRBD2 (6 bases each). The CDR3 has 15 amino acids. Looked up from germline, CDR1 is SGHRS and CDR2 is YFSETQ. Trimming took off 1 base at V and 2 bases at J, with 13 bases between the two ends. In DNA form, the CDR3 reads TGCGCCAGCAGCTTGTTTGCGGGACAAGCCTACGAGCAGTACTTC. Protein product: CASSLFAGQAYEQYF.

The V and J genes are TRBV3-1 and TRBJ2-1; 7 nucleotides line up with TRBD2. Germline CDR1 LGHDT, CDR2 YNNKEL (reference sequence). V lost 3 bases to trimming and J lost 4 bases; unmatched junction nucleotides: 12. The CDR3 covers 17 residues. CDR3 amino acids: CASSQNLGGVIYNEQFF. CDR3 bases: TGTGCCAGCAGCCAGAATTTGGGGGGGGTGATATACAATGAGCAGTTCTTC.

The rearrangement joins TRBV20-1 to TRBJ2-2; D remains unclear. This CDR3 has 14 residues. Germline V gene lookup returns CDR1 DFQATT and CDR2 SNEGSKA (reference sequence). Trimming removed 6 bases from V and 3 bases from J, with 14 bases in between. The CDR3 reads CSASRARDTGELFF. CDR3 in DNA: TGCAGTGCCTCCCGGGCCCGCGACACCGGGGAGCTGTTTTTT.

The V call is TRBV27, the J call TRBJ1-1; D may be TRBD1 (5 bases). This CDR3 is 17 amino acids long. V lost 5 bases and J 0 bases, leaving 19 bases between the germline ends. CDR1 and CDR2 from the germline V gene are MNHEY and SMNVEV (reference sequence). CDR3 DNA: TGTGCCAGCAGTCTCTTCTCTAAGGGGCGGTTGAACACTGAAGCTTTCTTT. Protein: CASSLFSKGRLNTEAFF.

The gene calls are TRBV9 and TRBJ2-1; 7 bases match TRBD2. V lost 1 base, J lost 5 bases, and 15 bases stayed unmatched. CDR1 SGDLS and CDR2 YYNGEE come from the germline V gene. The CDR3 runs 18 residues. The CDR3 bases are TGTGCCAGCAGCGTAACCTCCACCGGCGGGGGACCGAACAATGAGCAGTTCTTC. Translated, it gives CASSVTSTGGGPNNEQFF.

This chain uses TRBV6-5 with TRBJ2-1; D possibly uses TRBD1 or TRBD2 (6 bases each). Germline V gene lookup returns CDR1 MNHEY and CDR2 SVGAGI. The CDR3 contains 12 residues. Trimming shortened V by 4 bases and J by 9 bases, and 10 bases separated the two germline ends. CDR3 in amino acids: CASSSGAFEQFF. Here the CDR3 DNA reads TGTGCCAGCAGTTCGGGGGCATTTGAGCAGTTCTTC.

The chain has TRBV7-2 and TRBJ2-5; D remains unclear. The length of the CDR3 is 13 residues. V was trimmed by 3 bases and J by 4 bases, leaving 9 bases between them. CDR1 and CDR2 (germline): SGHTA, FQGNSA. The CDR3 region is CASSFVVTETQYF. The CDR3 bases are TGTGCCAGCAGCTTTGTGGTGACAGAGACCCAGTACTTC.

The J gene is TRBJ2-1, the V gene TRBV19, with 9 bases fitting TRBD2. CDR3 length equals 15 residues. From germline, CDR1 is LNHDA and CDR2 SQIVND (reference sequence). Losses at the gene ends were 5 bases for V and 4 bases for J; bases not matched to a gene: 6. The DNA for the CDR3 is TGTGCCAGTAGTGCGGAGCGGGGGGAATACAATGAGCAGTTCTTC. Its translation is CASSAERGEYNEQFF.

This chain links TRBV11-2 with TRBJ1-6, with a weak D call TRBD1 (5 bases). Germline V lookup: CDR1 SGHAT, CDR2 FQNNGV. CDR3 length: 15 amino acids. Trimming shortened V by 5 bases and J by 6 bases, and 14 bases separated the two germline ends. DNA of the CDR3: TGTGCCAGCAGCCCTGACAGAATAAGTAATTCACCCCTCCACTTT. Encoded protein: CASSPDRISNSPLHF.

The chain carries TRBV20-1 and TRBJ2-3; 7 nucleotides match TRBD2. Germline V gives CDR1 DFQATT, CDR2 SNEGSKA (reference sequence). J was trimmed by 6 bases and V by 6 bases; bases with no gene match: 12. The CDR3 is 14 residues long. The chain's CDR3 is CSAKRKAGADTQYF. The CDR3 coding sequence is TGCAGTGCGAAACGCAAGGCGGGAGCGGATACGCAGTATTTT.

This clonotype occurred many times. The chain is built from TRBV5-1 and TRBJ2-3, with a weak D call TRBD2 (6 bases). The V end was cut by 4 bases, the J end by 0 bases, with 12 bases between. The CDR3 runs to 15 residues. Germline loops: CDR1 SGHRS, CDR2 YFSETQ. The CDR3 spells CASSGLAPSTDTQYF. CDR3 DNA: TGCGCCAGCAGCGGGCTAGCGCCTAGCACAGATACGCAGTATTTT.

This clonotype appeared a few times. The chain couples TRBV30 to TRBJ2-4, with D possibly being TRBD2 (6 bases). The J call may be incorrect, as the DNA end agrees better with TRBJ2-7. Germline V gives CDR1 GTSNPN, CDR2 SVGIG (reference sequence). CDR3 length: 15 residues. CDR3: CARGGFGKSAYEQYF. CDR3 bases: TGTGCCCGGGGAGGATTTGGGAAGAGTGCCTACGAGCAGTACTTC.

A few counts support this clonotype. This sequence joins TRBV29-1 and TRBJ2-1; D remains ambiguous. Germline CDR1 reads SQVTM; CDR2 reads ANQGSEA. There are 15 residues in the CDR3. V was shortened by 3 bases and J by 7 bases, with 19 bases between the two germline ends. The CDR3 protein is CSVDNWQVQRNEQFF. The CDR3 DNA is TGCAGCGTTGATAATTGGCAGGTCCAGAGGAATGAGCAGTTCTTC.

Details on this clonotype: At one end, the junction sequence differs from germline, possibly due to a read error. The chain combines TRBV25-1 with TRBJ2-6, with D tentatively TRBD1 (5 bases). From germline, CDR1 is MGHDK and CDR2 SYGVNS. The CDR3 has 17 residues. The CDR3: CASSDTRQNSGASVLTF. The CDR3 DNA is TGTGCCAGCAGTGACACTCGGCAAAACTCTGGGGCCAGCGTCCTGACTTTC.

This clonotype has only a few counts. The chain links TRBV20-1 to TRBJ1-2; D may be TRBD1 (5 bases). V lost 1 base and J lost 2, with 11 bases in between. Germline V gene sequence: CDR1 DFQATT, CDR2 SNEGSKA (reference sequence). The CDR3 covers 14 residues. The CDR3 nucleotides read TGCAGTGCTAGAGGATGGAGGACAAACTATGGCTACACCTTC. It is translated as CSARGWRTNYGYTF.

This chain connects TRBV3-1 to TRBJ2-1, with 9 nucleotides matching TRBD2. Per the germline V gene, CDR1 is LGHDT and CDR2 is YNNKEL (reference sequence). CDR3 length equals 17 residues. Losses at the gene ends were 4 bases for V and 13 bases for J; bases not matched to a gene: 20. The CDR3 DNA reads as TGTGCCAGCAGCCCAACGTATGGACTAGCGATACAAGAGACCCAGTTCTTC. Its translation: CASSPTYGLAIQETQFF.

This chain connects TRBV20-1 to TRBJ2-3; perhaps D is TRBD1 or TRBD2 (7 bases each). V lost 3 bases, J lost 6 bases, and 16 bases lay in between. Germline V gene lookup returns CDR1 DFQATT and CDR2 SNEGSKA (reference sequence). The CDR3 has 14 amino acids. The CDR3 region has the DNA TGCAGTGCTAGGGGAGGGGGCCAGAGGGATACGCAGTATTTT. It encodes CSARGGGQRDTQYF.

This clonotype has at least ten counts. The chain recombines TRBV18 with TRBJ2-3; D possibly corresponds to TRBD2 (5 bases). Deletions cut 3 bases from V and 3 bases from J, with 10 bases between. In germline, CDR1 is KGHSH, CDR2 LQKENI. This CDR3 has 14 amino acids. This chain's CDR3 is CASSPASGTDTQYF. CDR3 bases: TGTGCCAGCTCACCGGCTTCGGGAACAGATACGCAGTATTTT.

The chain recombines TRBV2 with TRBJ1-2; D perhaps matches TRBD1 (5 bases). Germline CDR1 reads SNHLY; CDR2 reads FYNNEI. The CDR3 totals 14 residues. V shed 7 bases and J shed 6 bases, with 18 bases lying between them. In DNA, the CDR3 is TGTGCCAGCAACAAAATTGGGGGGTGGGATGGCTACACCTTC. Translation gives CASNKIGGWDGYTF.

This chain joins TRBV5-6 and TRBJ2-1, with 14 bases identical to TRBD2. Germline V gene data show CDR1 as SGHDT and CDR2 as YYEEEE. V shed 5 bases, J shed 8 bases, and the junction held 21 bases outside the gene matches. The CDR3 spans 20 residues. The CDR3, as DNA: TGTGCCAGCAGGGGGGGGACTAGCGGGAGCCTGACCGGGCAGCGGGATGAGCAGTTCTTC. Translating gives CASRGGTSGSLTGQRDEQFF.

CDR3: CASTLGLAGDVAWNEQFF. CDR3 bases: TGTGCCAGCACCTTGGGTCTAGCGGGGGACGTAGCGTGGAATGAGCAGTTCTTC. The chain has TRBV6-1 and TRBJ2-1; 10 positions agree with TRBD2. Germline CDR1 MNHNS, CDR2 SASEGT. Trimming removed 7 bases from V and 7 bases from J; junction bases left unmatched: 19. The CDR3 loop spans 18 amino acids.